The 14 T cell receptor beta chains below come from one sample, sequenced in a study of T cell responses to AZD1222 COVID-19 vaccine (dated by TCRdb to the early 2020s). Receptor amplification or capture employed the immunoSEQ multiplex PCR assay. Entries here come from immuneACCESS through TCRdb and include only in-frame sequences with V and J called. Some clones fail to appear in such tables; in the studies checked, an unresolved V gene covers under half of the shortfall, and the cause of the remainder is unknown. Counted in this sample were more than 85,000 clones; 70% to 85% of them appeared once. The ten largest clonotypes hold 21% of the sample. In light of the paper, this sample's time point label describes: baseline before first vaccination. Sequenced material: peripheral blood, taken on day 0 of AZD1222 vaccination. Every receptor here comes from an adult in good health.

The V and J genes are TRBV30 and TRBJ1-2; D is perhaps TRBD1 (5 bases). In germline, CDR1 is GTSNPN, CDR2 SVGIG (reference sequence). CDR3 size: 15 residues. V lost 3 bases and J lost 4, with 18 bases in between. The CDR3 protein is CAWSGGTPRSYGYTF. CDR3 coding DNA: TGTGCCTGGAGCGGTGGGACCCCCCGGAGCTATGGCTACACCTTC.

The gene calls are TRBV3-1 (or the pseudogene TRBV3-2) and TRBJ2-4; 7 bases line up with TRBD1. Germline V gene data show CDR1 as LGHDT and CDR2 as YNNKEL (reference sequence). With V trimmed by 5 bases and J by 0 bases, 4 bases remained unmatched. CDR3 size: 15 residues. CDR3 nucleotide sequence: TGTGCCAGCAGCGACGACAGGGCAGCCAAAAACATTCAGTACTTC. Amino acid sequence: CASSDDRAAKNIQYF.

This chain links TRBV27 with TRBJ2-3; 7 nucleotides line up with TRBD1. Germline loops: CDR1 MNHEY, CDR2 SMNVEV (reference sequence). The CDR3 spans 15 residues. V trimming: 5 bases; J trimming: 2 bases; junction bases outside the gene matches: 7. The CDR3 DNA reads TGTGCCAGCAGTACATGGACAGGTTTCACAGATACGCAGTATTTT. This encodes CASSTWTGFTDTQYF.

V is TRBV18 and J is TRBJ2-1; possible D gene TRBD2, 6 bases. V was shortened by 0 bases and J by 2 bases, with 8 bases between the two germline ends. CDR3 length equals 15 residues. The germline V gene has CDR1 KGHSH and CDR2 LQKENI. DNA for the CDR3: TGTGCCAGCTCACCACCTAGCGGTACCTACAATGAGCAGTTCTTC. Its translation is CASSPPSGTYNEQFF.

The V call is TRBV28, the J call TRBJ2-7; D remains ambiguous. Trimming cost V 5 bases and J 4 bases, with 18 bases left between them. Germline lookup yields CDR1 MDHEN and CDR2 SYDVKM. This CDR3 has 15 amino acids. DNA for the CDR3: TGTGCCAGCAGTAGAGCCTCAGGAGTAGATTACGAGCAGTACTTC. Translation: CASSRASGVDYEQYF. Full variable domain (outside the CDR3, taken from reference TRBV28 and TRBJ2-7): DVKVTQSSRYLVKRTGEKVFLECVQDMDHENMFWYRQDPGLGLRLIYFSYDVKMKEKGDIPEGYSVSREKKERFSLILESASTNQTSMYLCASSRASGVDYEQYFGPGTRLTVT.

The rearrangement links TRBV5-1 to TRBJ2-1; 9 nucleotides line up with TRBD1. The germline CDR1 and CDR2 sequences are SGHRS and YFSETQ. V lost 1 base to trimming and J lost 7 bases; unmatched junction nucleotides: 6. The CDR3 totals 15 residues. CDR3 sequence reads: CASSLTGGETNEQFF. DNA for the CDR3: TGCGCCAGCAGCTTGACAGGGGGCGAGACGAATGAGCAGTTCTTC.

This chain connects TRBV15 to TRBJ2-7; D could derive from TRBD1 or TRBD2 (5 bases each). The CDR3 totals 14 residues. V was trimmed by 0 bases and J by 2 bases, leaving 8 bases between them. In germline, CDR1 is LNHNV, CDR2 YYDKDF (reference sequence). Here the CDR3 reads CATSRDGTPYEQYF. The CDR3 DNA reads TGTGCCACCAGCAGAGATGGGACGCCCTACGAGCAGTACTTC.

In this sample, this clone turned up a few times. Written as DNA, the CDR3 is TGTGCCAGTAGCCCCTGGGCAGGGAAGAACTATGGCTACACCTTC. As protein: CASSPWAGKNYGYTF. The chain recombines TRBV19 with TRBJ1-2, with D possibly TRBD1 on 5 matching bases. The CDR3 extends over 15 amino acids. The V end lost 6 bases, the J end lost 2 bases, and 16 bases lay between the germline ends. The germline V gene encodes CDR1 LNHDA and CDR2 SQIVND (reference sequence).

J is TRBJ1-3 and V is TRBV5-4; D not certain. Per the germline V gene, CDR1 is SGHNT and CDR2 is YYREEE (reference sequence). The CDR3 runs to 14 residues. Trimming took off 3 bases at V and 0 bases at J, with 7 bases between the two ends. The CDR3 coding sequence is TGTGCCAGCAGCTCCCAGGACTCTGGAAACACCATATATTTT. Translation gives CASSSQDSGNTIYF. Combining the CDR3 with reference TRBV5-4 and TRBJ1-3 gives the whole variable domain ETGVTQSPTHLIKTRGQQVTLRCSSQSGHNTVSWYQQALGQGPQFIFQYYREEENGRGNFPPRFSGLQFPNYSSELNVNALELDDSALYLCASSSQDSGNTIYFGEGSWLTVV.

The CDR3 sequence: CASSPPLTDLRNTEAFF. CDR3 coding DNA: TGTGCCAGCTCACCACCTTTGACAGACTTAAGAAACACTGAAGCTTTCTTT. The chain has TRBV18 and TRBJ1-1; tentatively, D is TRBD1 (5 bases). Trimming shortened V by 0 bases and J by 2 bases, and 16 bases separated the two germline ends. CDR3 length equals 17 residues. The germline V gene encodes CDR1 KGHSH and CDR2 LQKENI.

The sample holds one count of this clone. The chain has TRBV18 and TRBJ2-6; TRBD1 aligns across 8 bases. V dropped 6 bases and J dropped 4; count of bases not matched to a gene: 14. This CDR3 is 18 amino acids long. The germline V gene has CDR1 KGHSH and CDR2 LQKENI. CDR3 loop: CASSPGAGGAPGANVLTF. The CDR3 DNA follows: TGTGCCAGCTCCCCAGGGGCAGGGGGCGCCCCCGGGGCCAACGTCCTGACTTTC.

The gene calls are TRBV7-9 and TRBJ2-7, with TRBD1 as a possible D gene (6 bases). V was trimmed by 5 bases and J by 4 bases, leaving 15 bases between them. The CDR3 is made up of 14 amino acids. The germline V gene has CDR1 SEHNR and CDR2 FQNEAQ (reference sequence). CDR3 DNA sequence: TGTGCCAGCAGCCCACGACAGGCCTCGTACGAGCAGTACTTC. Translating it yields CASSPRQASYEQYF.

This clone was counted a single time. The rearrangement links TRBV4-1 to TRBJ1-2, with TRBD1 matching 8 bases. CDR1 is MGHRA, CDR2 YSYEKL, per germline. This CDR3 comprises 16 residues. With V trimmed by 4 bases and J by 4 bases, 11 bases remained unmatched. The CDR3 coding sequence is TGCGCCAGCAGCCTAACTTGGACAGGGAAATTCTATGGCTACACCTTC. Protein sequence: CASSLTWTGKFYGYTF.

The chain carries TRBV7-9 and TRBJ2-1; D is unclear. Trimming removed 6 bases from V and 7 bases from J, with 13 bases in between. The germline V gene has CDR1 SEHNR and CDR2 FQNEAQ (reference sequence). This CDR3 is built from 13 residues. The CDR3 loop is CASRQEIWNEQFF. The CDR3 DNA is TGTGCCAGCAGGCAAGAGATTTGGAATGAGCAGTTCTTC.